These T cell receptor beta chains were read from a single sample in a study of T-cell memory formation after mild COVID-19. One entry per CDR3 protein, called by TCRdb with MiXCR from the 5' RACE reads. The sample records roughly 410,000 distinct CDR3 sequences, about 24% being singletons. The sequenced material came from PBMCs or a T cell subset sorted from them (not recorded which). The receptors were sampled from an adult woman who had mild COVID-19 (a few samples of this study predate the infection). Cell type and time point are not known. The CDR3 runs from the conserved cysteine through the conserved F or W. The D gene is left open where the match is weak. Some rows have no size entry. The others give once, few or many, or a class for an expanded clone.

j_call | d_call | clone_size | v_call | cdr3_aa | cdr3_nt
TRBJ1-1 | TRBD1 | . | TRBV19 | CASSGQGDTEAFF | TGTGCCAGTAGTGGACAGGGGGACACTGAAGCTTTCTTT
TRBJ2-7 | TRBD1 | few | TRBV6-6 | CASSSRGQGNSYEQYF | TGTGCCAGCAGTTCCAGGGGACAGGGGAACTCCTACGAGCAGTACTTC
TRBJ1-5 | . | . | TRBV30 | CAWSVTEGQPQHF | TGTGCCTGGAGTGTCACGGAAGGGCAGCCCCAGCATTTT
TRBJ2-2 | TRBD2 | few | TRBV5-5 | CASSSSGGVKNTGELFF | TGTGCCAGCAGTTCCTCGGGAGGGGTTAAGAACACCGGGGAGCTGTTTTTT
TRBJ1-1 | . | . | TRBV20-1 | CSASSRVGTEAFF | TGCAGTGCGTCGAGCAGGGTTGGGACTGAAGCTTTCTTT
TRBJ1-3 | . | few | TRBV20-1 | CSASDPGSSGNTIYF | TGCAGTGCTAGTGATCCTGGGAGCTCTGGAAACACCATATATTTT
TRBJ1-2 | TRBD1 | . | TRBV12-3/TRBV12-4 | CASSFIGDSYYGYTF | TGTGCCAGCAGTTTTATCGGGGACAGCTACTATGGCTACACCTTC
TRBJ2-1 | . | many | TRBV6-2/TRBV6-3 | CASSYSSSYNEQFF | TGTGCCAGCAGTTACTCGAGCTCCTACAATGAGCAGTTCTTC
TRBJ2-3 | TRBD2 | many | TRBV7-3 | CASSLGGGTQYF | TGTGCCAGCAGCTTGGGCGGGGGTACGCAGTATTTT
TRBJ2-7 | . | . | TRBV13 | CASSPARGNNYEQYF | TGTGCCAGCAGCCCAGCAAGGGGGAATAACTACGAGCAGTACTTC
TRBJ2-1 | . | few | TRBV6-5 | CASSYYEGTRQQFF | TGTGCCAGCAGTTACTACGAAGGGACACGGCAGCAGTTCTTC
TRBJ1-6 | . | . | TRBV15 | CATSRDRMANSPLHF | TGTGCCACCAGCAGAGACAGGATGGCGAATTCACCCCTCCACTTT
TRBJ2-1 | TRBD1 | few | TRBV6-5 | CASSADRVNEQFF | TGTGCCAGCAGTGCAGACAGGGTCAATGAGCAGTTCTTC
TRBJ2-2 | . | . | TRBV24-1 | CATSRPGNTGELFF | TGTGCCACCAGTAGGCCAGGGAACACCGGGGAGCTGTTTTTT
TRBJ2-7 | TRBD2 | . | TRBV7-9 | CASSYHLAGARDEQYF | TGTGCCAGCAGCTACCACCTAGCGGGAGCCAGGGACGAGCAGTACTTC
TRBJ2-1 | TRBD2 | . | TRBV5-1 | CASSYTLAGPGNEQFF | TGCGCCAGCAGCTATACACTAGCGGGCCCCGGCAATGAGCAGTTCTTC
TRBJ2-2 | . | few | TRBV12-3/TRBV12-4 | CASRELTGELFF | TGTGCCAGTCGGGAGCTCACCGGGGAGCTGTTTTTT
TRBJ2-7 | TRBD2 | few | TRBV9 | CASSVEVAGVYEQYF | TGTGCCAGCAGCGTAGAGGTAGCGGGGGTTTACGAGCAGTACTTC
TRBJ2-2 | . | . | TRBV12-3/TRBV12-4 | CASIPDPITGELFF | TGTGCCAGCATCCCCGATCCAATCACCGGGGAGCTGTTTTTT
TRBJ2-3 | . | few | TRBV12-3/TRBV12-4 | CASREDSTDTQYF | TGTGCCAGCAGAGAGGACAGCACAGATACGCAGTATTTT
TRBJ2-7 | . | few | TRBV7-2 | CASSHTGSYEQYF | TGTGCCAGCAGCCACACCGGCTCCTACGAGCAGTACTTC
TRBJ2-1 | TRBD2 | . | TRBV6-5 | CASTVAGDINEQFF | TGTGCCAGCACTGTGGCGGGAGATATCAATGAGCAGTTCTTC
TRBJ1-1 | . | . | TRBV12-3/TRBV12-4 | CASSFQGTMNTEAFF | TGTGCCAGCAGTTTTCAGGGGACAATGAACACTGAAGCTTTCTTT
TRBJ1-6 | . | few | TRBV12-3/TRBV12-4 | CASSPDSSPLHF | TGTGCCAGCAGTCCGGACAGCTCACCCCTCCACTTT
TRBJ1-2 | . | few | TRBV5-1 | CASSLERGSGYTF | TGCGCCAGCAGCTTGGAGCGGGGGTCGGGCTACACCTTC
TRBJ2-7 | . | . | TRBV7-9 | CASSPDGHRAYEQYF | TGTGCCAGCAGTCCAGACGGCCACAGGGCCTACGAGCAGTACTTC
TRBJ1-1 | . | few | TRBV24-1 | CATSESAGLNTEAFF | TGTGCCACCAGTGAATCGGCAGGATTGAACACTGAAGCTTTCTTT
TRBJ2-2 | . | few | TRBV7-9 | CASSFEPGTMGTGELFF | TGTGCCAGCAGCTTCGAACCCGGGACAATGGGGACCGGGGAGCTGTTTTTT
TRBJ2-7 | . | . | TRBV5-6 | CASSSGRGDYEQYF | TGTGCCAGCAGCTCTGGCAGGGGCGACTACGAGCAGTACTTC
TRBJ1-2 | TRBD1 | . | TRBV20-1 | CSAKDRHYGYTF | TGCAGTGCCAAGGACAGGCACTATGGCTACACCTTC
TRBJ2-1 | TRBD1 | many | TRBV5-1 | CASRTGQGGYNEQFF | TGCGCCAGCAGAACGGGACAGGGGGGCTACAATGAGCAGTTCTTC
TRBJ2-3 | . | few | TRBV12-3/TRBV12-4 | CASSFLDAPQYF | TGTGCCAGCAGTTTCTTGGACGCCCCGCAGTATTTT
TRBJ2-3 | . | . | TRBV15 | CATRPNRAYTDTQYF | TGTGCCACCAGGCCCAACAGGGCTTACACAGATACGCAGTATTTT
TRBJ2-7 | . | many | TRBV12-3/TRBV12-4 | CASSLEGGYEQYF | TGTGCCAGCAGTTTAGAGGGGGGCTACGAGCAGTACTTC
TRBJ2-4 | TRBD2 | few | TRBV7-9 | CASSRSLAGAAKNIQYF | TGTGCCAGCAGCCGGAGTTTAGCGGGGGCGGCCAAAAACATTCAGTACTTC
TRBJ2-3 | . | . | TRBV9 | CASSAQAGSTDTQYF | TGTGCCAGCAGCGCGCAGGCGGGGTCCACAGATACGCAGTATTTT
TRBJ2-5 | . | . | TRBV5-8 | CASSLGVGANPQETQYF | TGTGCCAGCAGCTTGGGCGTAGGCGCCAACCCCCAAGAGACCCAGTACTTC
TRBJ1-1 | . | . | TRBV12-3/TRBV12-4 | CASRREAVGTEAFF | TGTGCCAGCCGGCGGGAAGCCGTGGGGACTGAAGCTTTCTTT
TRBJ1-2 | . | . | TRBV9 | CASSPSGLSSGYTF | TGTGCCAGCAGCCCCTCGGGACTTTCTAGCGGCTACACCTTC
TRBJ2-5 | TRBD1 | few | TRBV6-2/TRBV6-3 | CASSRGQAQETQYF | TGTGCCAGCAGTCGGGGACAGGCCCAAGAGACCCAGTACTTC
TRBJ2-7 | TRBD2 | . | TRBV12-3/TRBV12-4 | CASSPQSGSYEQYF | TGTGCCAGCAGTCCTCAAAGCGGGAGCTACGAGCAGTACTTC
TRBJ2-5 | . | few | TRBV5-6 | CASSLGGGARQETQYF | TGTGCCAGCAGCTTGGGGGGTGGGGCCCGGCAAGAGACCCAGTACTTC
TRBJ2-2 | . | few | TRBV19 | CASFSGELFF | TGTGCCAGTTTTTCCGGGGAGCTGTTTTTT
TRBJ2-7 | . | . | TRBV3-1 | CASSHLSAQSYEQYF | TGTGCCAGCAGCCACCTTAGCGCCCAATCCTACGAGCAGTACTTC
TRBJ1-2 | TRBD1 | . | TRBV9 | CASSGRQGVYGYTF | TGTGCCAGCAGCGGGCGACAGGGCGTCTATGGCTACACCTTC
TRBJ2-1 | TRBD1 | . | TRBV2 | CALEGDRGRGEQFF | TGTGCCCTAGAGGGGGACAGGGGGCGCGGGGAGCAGTTCTTC
TRBJ1-6 | TRBD1 | . | TRBV27 | CASSGTGVAPLHF | TGTGCCAGCAGTGGCACAGGGGTGGCACCCCTCCACTTT
TRBJ2-3 | TRBD1 | . | TRBV12-3/TRBV12-4 | CASSSQYRGQSDTQYF | TGTGCCAGCAGCTCCCAATACAGGGGGCAATCAGATACGCAGTATTTT
TRBJ2-2 | TRBD1 | . | TRBV3-1 | CASSQIWDARGTGFLSGELFF | TGTGCCAGCAGCCAAATTTGGGACGCCAGAGGGACAGGGTTCTTGTCCGGGGAGCTGTTTTTT
TRBJ2-1 | TRBD2 | . | TRBV24-1 | CSTSDLRLAGYNEQFF | TGTTCCACCAGTGATTTGAGACTAGCGGGATACAATGAGCAGTTCTTC
TRBJ1-3 | TRBD1 | . | TRBV20-1 | CSARDLGTGGTIYF | TGCAGTGCTAGAGATCTCGGGACAGGGGGCACCATATATTTT
TRBJ2-7 | TRBD1 | . | TRBV6-1 | CASSEDRGYEQYF | TGTGCCAGCAGTGAAGACAGGGGGTACGAGCAGTACTTC
TRBJ2-5 | TRBD1 | . | TRBV5-1 | CASSQAWTGGETQYF | TGCGCCAGCAGCCAGGCCTGGACAGGGGGAGAGACCCAGTACTTC